The clone carrying this TCR beta chain was found a few times. The target antigen is unknown. Time point reported: persistent/refractory GD, antithyroid drugs over 5 years with positive TRAb. Researchers made the TCR library from RNA that was extracted from PBMCs. Graves' disease was diagnosed by American Thyroid Association guidelines. CDR3 size: 14 residues. V shed 3 bases, J shed 9 bases, and the junction held 7 bases outside the gene matches. Germline loops: CDR1 SGHKS, CDR2 YYEKEE (reference sequence). These data are taken from a study of regulatory T cells in long-lasting Graves disease. Study information: Persistent Graves' disease required over 5 years of antithyroid drugs and positive TSH receptor antibodies. Study conclusions and caveats: Thyroid tissue was not studied; only peripheral blood was. Persistent disease preferred TRBV28, TRBJ1-2 and TRBJ2-5.

Arm-PCR of CDR3 regions and iRepertoire HTBI primers were the basis on which TCR beta libraries were built. TCRdb ran MiXCR on the multiplex PCR reads and lists one entry per CDR3 protein. The sample shows about 660,000 distinct CDR3 sequences, approximately 29% of them seen only once. The genes are TRBV5-5 and TRBJ2-1; 9 positions agree with TRBD1. Sequencing was performed on peripheral blood mononuclear cells (PBMCs), taken when the disease was refractory, from a patient treated with antithyroid drugs. This receptor was taken from a female donor with Graves disease. This CDR3 is CASSSGQGTGEQFF. The CDR3 bases are TGTGCCAGCAGCTCGGGACAGGGTACGGGTGAGCAGTTCTTC.